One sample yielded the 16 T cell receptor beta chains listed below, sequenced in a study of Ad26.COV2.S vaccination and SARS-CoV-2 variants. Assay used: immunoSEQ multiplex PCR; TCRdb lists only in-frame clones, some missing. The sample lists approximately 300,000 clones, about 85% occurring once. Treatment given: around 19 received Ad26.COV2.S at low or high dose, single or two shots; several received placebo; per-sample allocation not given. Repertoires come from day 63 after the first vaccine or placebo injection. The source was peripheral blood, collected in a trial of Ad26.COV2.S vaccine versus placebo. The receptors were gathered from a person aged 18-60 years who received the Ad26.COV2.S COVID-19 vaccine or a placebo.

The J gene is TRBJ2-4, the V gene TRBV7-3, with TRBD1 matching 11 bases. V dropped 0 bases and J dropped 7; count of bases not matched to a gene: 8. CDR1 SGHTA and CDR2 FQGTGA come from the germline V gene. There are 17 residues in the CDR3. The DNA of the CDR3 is TGTGCCAGCAGCTTAACAGGACAGGGGGCTGGGATGAACATTCAGTACTTC. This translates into CASSLTGQGAGMNIQYF.

In DNA, the CDR3 is TGCGCCAGCAGCTTGGTAGTAGGTCAGGATGAGCAGTTCTTC. Translation: CASSLVVGQDEQFF. The chain uses TRBV5-1 and TRBJ2-1; the D is unclear. CDR3 size: 14 residues. Per germline, CDR1 SGHRS and CDR2 YFSETQ. Between the trimmed V and J ends, which lost 0 bases and 8 bases, there was a span of 12 bases. The full variable domain, completed using reference TRBV5-1 and TRBJ2-1, is KAGVTQTPRYLIKTRGQQVTLSCSPISGHRSVSWYQQTPGQGLQFLFEYFSETQRNKGNFPGRFSGRQFSNSRSEMNVSTLELGDSALYLCASSLVVGQDEQFFGPGTRLTVL.

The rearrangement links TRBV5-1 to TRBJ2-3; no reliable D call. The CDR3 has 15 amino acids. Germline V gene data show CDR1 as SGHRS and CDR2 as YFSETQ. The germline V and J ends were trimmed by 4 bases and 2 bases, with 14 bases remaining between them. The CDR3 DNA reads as TGCGCCAGCAGCAAGGACCTTCACCCCACAGATACGCAGTATTTT. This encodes CASSKDLHPTDTQYF. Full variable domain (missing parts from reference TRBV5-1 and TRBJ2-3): KAGVTQTPRYLIKTRGQQVTLSCSPISGHRSVSWYQQTPGQGLQFLFEYFSETQRNKGNFPGRFSGRQFSNSRSEMNVSTLELGDSALYLCASSKDLHPTDTQYFGPGTRLTVL.

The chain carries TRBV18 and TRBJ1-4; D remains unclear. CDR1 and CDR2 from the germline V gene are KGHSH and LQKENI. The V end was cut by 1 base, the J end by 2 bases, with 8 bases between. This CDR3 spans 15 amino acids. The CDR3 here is CASSPLQRTNEKLFF. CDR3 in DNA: TGTGCCAGCTCACCACTACAAAGGACTAATGAAAAACTGTTTTTT.

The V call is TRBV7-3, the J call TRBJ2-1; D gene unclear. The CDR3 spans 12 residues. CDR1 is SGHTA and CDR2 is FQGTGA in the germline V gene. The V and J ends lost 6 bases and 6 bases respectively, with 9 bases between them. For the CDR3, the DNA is TGTGCCAGCAGGGGTGGTAGCAATGAGCAGTTCTTC. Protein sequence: CASRGGSNEQFF.

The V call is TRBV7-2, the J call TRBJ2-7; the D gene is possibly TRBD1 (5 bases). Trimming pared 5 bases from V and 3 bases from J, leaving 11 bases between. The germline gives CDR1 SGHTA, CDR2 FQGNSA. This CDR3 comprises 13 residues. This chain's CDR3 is CASSRWTNYEQYF. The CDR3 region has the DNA TGTGCCAGCAGCCGTTGGACAAACTACGAGCAGTACTTC. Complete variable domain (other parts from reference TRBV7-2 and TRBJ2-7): GAGVSQSPSNKVTEKGKDVELRCDPISGHTALYWYRQSLGQGLEFLIYFQGNSAPDKSGLPSDRFSAERTGGSVSTLTIQRTQQEDSAVYLCASSRWTNYEQYFGPGTRLTVT.

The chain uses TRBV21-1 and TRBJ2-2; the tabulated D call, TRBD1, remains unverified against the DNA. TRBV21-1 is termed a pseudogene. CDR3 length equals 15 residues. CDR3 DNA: TGTGCCAGCCTCGACAGGGCTATCTCGTTCGGGGAGCTGTTTTTT. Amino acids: CASLDRAISFGELFF.

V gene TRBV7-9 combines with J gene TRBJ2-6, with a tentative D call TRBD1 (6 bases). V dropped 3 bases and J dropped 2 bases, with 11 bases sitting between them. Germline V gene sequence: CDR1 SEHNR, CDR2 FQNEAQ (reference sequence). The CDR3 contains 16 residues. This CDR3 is CASSFSYRAGANVLTF. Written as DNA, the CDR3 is TGTGCCAGCAGCTTTTCTTACAGGGCTGGGGCCAACGTCCTGACTTTC. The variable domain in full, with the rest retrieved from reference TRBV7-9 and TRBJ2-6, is DTGVSQNPRHKITKRGQNVTFRCDPISEHNRLYWYRQTLGQGPEFLTYFQNEAQLEKSRLLSDRFSAERPKGSFSTLEIQRTEQGDSAMYLCASSFSYRAGANVLTFGAGSRLTVL.

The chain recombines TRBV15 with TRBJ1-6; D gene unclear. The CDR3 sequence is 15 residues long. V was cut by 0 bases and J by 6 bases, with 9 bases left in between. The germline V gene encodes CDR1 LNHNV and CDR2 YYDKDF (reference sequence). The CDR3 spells CATSRDPWGNSPLHF. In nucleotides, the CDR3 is TGTGCCACCAGCAGAGATCCATGGGGTAATTCACCCCTCCACTTT.

This chain's CDR3 is CASSLIGGLSGTLSRDTQYF. The CDR3 nucleotides read TGTGCCAGCAGTTTAATTGGGGGACTCTCGGGGACACTCTCTAGAGATACGCAGTATTTT. J is TRBJ2-3 and V is TRBV27; D is possibly TRBD1 or TRBD2 (6 bases each). Trimming took off 2 bases at V and 5 bases at J, with 29 bases between the two ends. This CDR3 has 20 amino acids. The germline CDR1 and CDR2 sequences are MNHEY and SMNVEV (reference sequence).

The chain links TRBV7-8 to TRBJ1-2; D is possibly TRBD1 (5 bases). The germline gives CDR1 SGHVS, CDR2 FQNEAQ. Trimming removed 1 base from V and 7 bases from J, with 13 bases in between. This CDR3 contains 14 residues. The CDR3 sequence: CASSLGPRQFGYTF. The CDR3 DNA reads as TGTGCCAGCAGCTTAGGCCCTCGACAGTTTGGCTACACCTTC.

The CDR3 loop reads CASGGAGPEQFF. The CDR3 nucleotides are TGTGCCAGCGGGGGGGCCGGTCCTGAGCAGTTCTTC. The chain carries TRBV19 and TRBJ2-1; 8 positions agree with TRBD2. The CDR3 extends over 12 amino acids. V gave up 9 bases and J gave up 9 bases; unmatched junction bases: 7. The germline V gene encodes CDR1 LNHDA and CDR2 SQIVND (reference sequence).

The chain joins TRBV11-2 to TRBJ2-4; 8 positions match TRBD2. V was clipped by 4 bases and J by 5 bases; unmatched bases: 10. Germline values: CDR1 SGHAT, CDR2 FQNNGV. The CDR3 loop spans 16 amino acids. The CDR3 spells CASSSTAGGVENIQYF. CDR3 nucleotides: TGTGCCAGCAGCTCCACTGCGGGGGGCGTCGAAAACATTCAGTACTTC.

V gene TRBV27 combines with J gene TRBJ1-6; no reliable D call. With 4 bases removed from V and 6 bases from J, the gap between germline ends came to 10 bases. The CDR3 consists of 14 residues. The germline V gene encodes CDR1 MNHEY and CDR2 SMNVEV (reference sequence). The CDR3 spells CASSYPQSNSPLHF. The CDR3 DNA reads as TGTGCCAGCAGTTATCCTCAGAGTAATTCACCCCTCCACTTT.

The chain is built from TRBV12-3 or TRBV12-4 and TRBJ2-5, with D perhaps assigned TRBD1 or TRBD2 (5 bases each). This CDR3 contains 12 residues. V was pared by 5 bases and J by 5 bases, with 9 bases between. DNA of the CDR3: TGTGCCAGCAGTCGGGGCGACGAGACCCAGTACTTC. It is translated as CASSRGDETQYF.

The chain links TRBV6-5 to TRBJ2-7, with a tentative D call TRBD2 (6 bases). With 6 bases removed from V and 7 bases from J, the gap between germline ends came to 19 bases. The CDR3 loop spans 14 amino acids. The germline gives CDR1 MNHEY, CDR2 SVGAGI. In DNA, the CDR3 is TGTGCCAGCAGGGACGGGGGACCCACTAAAGAGCAGTACTTC. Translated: CASRDGGPTKEQYF.